This TCR beta chain was observed in a study of sequential checkpoint blockade in melanoma. TCRdb's table, derived via immunoSEQ multiplex PCR, lists solely in-frame clones and lacks some. The sample has 25,000 to 35,000 clones, under 85% seen once. Sample treatment: randomized to nivolumab then ipilimumab (arm A) or the reverse (arm B). PBMC sorting kept live CD3+CD8+ cells without CD19 or CD56. The CDR3 has 11 residues. The germline V gene encodes CDR1 SGDLS and CDR2 YYNGEE. The ends were cut back, 4 bases at V and 10 bases at J, with 8 bases in the middle. This sequence joins TRBV9 and TRBJ1-4; D gene ambiguous. The source is a human donor with melanoma. Sequenced here: CD8+ T cells sorted from blood (inferred from file names), sampled from a patient given nivolumab and ipilimumab in sequence. The CDR3 is CASSREGKLFF. DNA of the CDR3: TGTGCCAGCAGCCGGGAAGGAAAACTGTTTTTT. The variable domain in full, completed from reference TRBV9 and TRBJ1-4, reads DSGVTQTPKHLITATGQRVTLRCSPRSGDLSVYWYQQSLDQGLQFLIQYYNGEERAKGNILERFSAQQFPDLHSELNLSSLELGDSALYFCASSREGKLFFGSGTQLSVL.